Listed here are 29 T cell receptor beta chains from one sample, sequenced in a study of T cells in tumors after PD-1 blockade. The protocol was immunoSEQ multiplex PCR, while the TCRdb copy is restricted to in-frame clones and leaves out a portion. The table records about 25,000 clones, over 80% of them present only once. Sample: PBMCs, taken after anti-PD-1 treatment. These TCRs come from a human donor with basal cell carcinoma.

The chain links TRBV25-1 to TRBJ1-6; the D gene is possibly TRBD1 (5 bases). The CDR3 has 13 residues. Germline CDR1 MGHDK, CDR2 SYGVNS. V lost 4 bases to trimming and J lost 7 bases, with 8 bases between them. The CDR3 DNA sequence: TGTGCCAGCAGTGCCCCAGGGAATTCACCCCTCCACTTT. Amino acids: CASSAPGNSPLHF.

V gene TRBV7-6 combines with J gene TRBJ1-2; perhaps TRBD1 as D (6 bases). V lost 0 bases to trimming and J lost 4 bases, with 15 bases between them. CDR1 and CDR2 from the germline V gene are SGHVS and FNYEAQ. The CDR3 extends over 16 amino acids. CDR3 protein: CASSLATGGVGYGYTF. The CDR3 region has the DNA TGTGCCAGCAGCTTAGCTACGGGGGGCGTAGGCTATGGCTACACCTTC.

The chain couples TRBV19 to TRBJ1-1; a possible D gene is TRBD1 (5 bases). CDR3 length equals 17 residues. V dropped 3 bases and J dropped 0 bases, with 17 bases sitting between them. Germline loops: CDR1 LNHDA, CDR2 SQIVND (reference sequence). CDR3 sequence (DNA): TGTGCCAGTAGTATCTCCAGGGTAGTGGGCATGAACACTGAAGCTTTCTTT. As protein: CASSISRVVGMNTEAFF.

This chain connects TRBV11-3 to TRBJ1-2; unclear D gene. The germline CDR1 and CDR2 sequences are SGHNT and YENEEA. There are 12 residues in the CDR3. Trimming shortened V by 0 bases and J by 5 bases, and 4 bases separated the two germline ends. The CDR3 nucleotides read TGTGCCAGCAGCTTAGATCGATATGGCTACACCTTC. The encoded protein is CASSLDRYGYTF.

This clone was picked up one time. The V gene is TRBV5-5, the J gene TRBJ1-1, with D maybe TRBD1 (6 bases). Trimming removed 4 bases from V and 1 base from J, with 11 bases in between. Germline V gene sequence: CDR1 SGHKS, CDR2 YYEKEE (reference sequence). This CDR3 contains 14 residues. The CDR3 region is CASSITGSNTEAFF. The DNA for the CDR3 is TGTGCCAGCAGCATAACAGGGTCGAACACTGAAGCTTTCTTT.

V gene TRBV4-2 combines with J gene TRBJ2-7; no definite D call. Germline CDR1 reads LGHNA; CDR2 reads YNFKEQ. Trimming removed 0 bases at V and 0 bases at J, with 6 bases between. The CDR3 contains 14 residues. CDR3 DNA sequence: TGTGCCAGCAGCCAAGACCGGAACTCCTACGAGCAGTACTTC. This codes for CASSQDRNSYEQYF.

The rearrangement joins TRBV5-1 to TRBJ1-3, with D hard to call. This CDR3 comprises 10 residues. CDR1 is SGHRS, CDR2 YFSETQ, per germline. CDR3 sequence (DNA): TGCTGCTTGCGTGGAAACACCATATATTTT. Amino acids: CCLRGNTIYF.

The CDR3 protein is CASRIRFGGRGYTF. CDR3 DNA sequence: TGTGCCAGCCGGATCCGTTTTGGGGGGCGCGGCTACACCTTC. The chain joins TRBV5-4 to TRBJ1-2; D might be TRBD1 (6 bases). The CDR3 is 14 residues long. Germline V gene lookup returns CDR1 SGHNT and CDR2 YYREEE (reference sequence). The V end was cut by 7 bases, the J end by 8 bases, with 21 bases between.

The chain couples TRBV19 to TRBJ1-2; 7 bases align to TRBD1. This CDR3 is built from 15 residues. Germline lookup yields CDR1 LNHDA and CDR2 SQIVND (reference sequence). V was clipped by 4 bases and J by 2 bases; unmatched bases: 7. The CDR3 sequence: CASSKYLQGNYGYTF. In DNA, the CDR3 is TGTGCCAGTAGTAAATACTTACAGGGGAACTATGGCTACACCTTC.

J is TRBJ1-4 and V is TRBV5-4; a weak D match, TRBD1 (6 bases). Germline CDR1 and CDR2: SGHNT and YYREEE (reference sequence). Deletions cut 4 bases from V and 8 bases from J, with 15 bases between. The CDR3 runs 14 residues. CDR3 region: CASSRAAGVEKLFF. Here the CDR3 DNA reads TGTGCCAGCAGCAGGGCGGCAGGGGTGGAAAAACTGTTTTTT.

The chain is built from TRBV15 and TRBJ2-1; tentatively, D is TRBD1 (7 bases). The CDR3 spans 15 residues. The V end was cut by 1 base, the J end by 10 bases, with 17 bases between. Looked up from germline, CDR1 is LNHNV and CDR2 is YYDKDF (reference sequence). CDR3 amino acids: CATSRARNPGGEQFF. In DNA form, the CDR3 reads TGTGCCACCAGCAGAGCCCGAAACCCAGGGGGGGAGCAGTTCTTC.

The J gene is TRBJ2-7, the V gene TRBV25-1, with D unclear. The CDR3 has 14 amino acids. The germline V and J ends were trimmed by 1 base and 5 bases, with 12 bases remaining between them. Germline CDR1 reads MGHDK; CDR2 reads SYGVNS. As DNA, the CDR3 is TGTGCCAGCAGTGAATCTTGGGTAACCGACGAGCAGTACTTC. The encoded protein is CASSESWVTDEQYF.

The chain couples TRBV7-2 to TRBJ2-7; 8 bases line up with TRBD1. In germline, CDR1 is SGHTA, CDR2 FQGNSA. Unmatched junction bases numbered 4, after V lost 5 bases and J lost 1 base. The CDR3 consists of 14 residues. CDR3: CASSRDRSSYEQYF. CDR3 coding DNA: TGTGCCAGCAGCCGGGACAGGTCTTCCTACGAGCAGTACTTC.

V is TRBV23-1 and J is TRBJ2-1; 8 bases are shared with TRBD1. TRBV23-1 has ORF status, its function being uncertain. V lost 2 bases, J lost 6 bases, and 3 bases stayed unmatched. CDR3 length: 14 residues. The DNA for the CDR3 is TGCGCCAGCAGTCAAAGAACAGGGGGCAATGAGCAGTTCTTC. This gives the protein CASSQRTGGNEQFF.

The chain employs TRBV5-1 and TRBJ1-2; D is possibly TRBD1 (5 bases). V lost 9 bases to trimming and J lost 2 bases, with 14 bases between them. The germline gives CDR1 SGHRS, CDR2 YFSETQ. The CDR3 is 13 residues long. CDR3 protein: CATGPGGNYGYTF. DNA for the CDR3: TGCGCCACCGGCCCCGGGGGAAACTATGGCTACACCTTC.

This CDR3 is CASRLEGDSPLHF. In DNA form, the CDR3 reads TGCGCCAGCCGACTGGAGGGCGATTCACCCCTCCACTTT. The rearrangement joins TRBV5-1 to TRBJ1-6, with D unclear. The CDR3 is made up of 13 amino acids. Per germline, CDR1 SGHRS and CDR2 YFSETQ. Trimming took 7 bases from V and 8 from J, leaving 13 bases between them.

J is TRBJ1-2 and V is TRBV19; TRBD1 aligns across 9 bases. There are 14 residues in the CDR3. V shed 8 bases and J 7 bases; nucleotides not matched to a gene: 11. From germline, CDR1 is LNHDA and CDR2 SQIVND (reference sequence). CDR3 DNA: TGTGCCAGTCACCAGGTGGGGACAGGGTCTGGCTACACCTTC. The encoded protein is CASHQVGTGSGYTF.

This chain joins TRBV18 and TRBJ1-2; 8 bases are shared with TRBD1. The CDR3 covers 16 residues. V lost 4 bases to trimming and J lost 1 base; unmatched junction nucleotides: 8. CDR1 is KGHSH and CDR2 is LQKENI in the germline V gene. The CDR3 sequence is CASSQGQGALNYGYTF. Written as DNA, the CDR3 is TGTGCCAGCTCACAGGGGCAGGGGGCCCTTAACTATGGCTACACCTTC.

The chain is built from TRBV2 and TRBJ1-6; weak D call: TRBD1 (6 bases). CDR1 and CDR2 from the germline V gene are SNHLY and FYNNEI. The V end lost 5 bases, the J end lost 5 bases, and 13 bases lay between the germline ends. This CDR3 contains 15 residues. DNA of the CDR3: TGTGCCAGCAGTCTAGATACAGGGAATAATTCACCCCTCCACTTT. Protein product: CASSLDTGNNSPLHF.

The V gene is TRBV24-1, the J gene TRBJ2-7; tentatively, D is TRBD1 or TRBD2 (6 bases each). This CDR3 spans 17 amino acids. The V and J ends lost 9 bases and 0 bases respectively, with 23 bases between them. Germline V gene sequence: CDR1 KGHDR, CDR2 SFDVKD. CDR3 sequence reads: CATVRLGGSCLSYEQYF. The CDR3 DNA follows: TGTGCCACCGTCAGACTGGGGGGCAGTTGCCTCTCCTACGAGCAGTACTTC.

This rearrangement joins TRBV6-1 to TRBJ2-5, with D hard to call. The CDR3 sequence is 15 residues long. Trimming took off 2 bases at V and 1 base at J, with 11 bases between the two ends. Germline lookup yields CDR1 MNHNS and CDR2 SASEGT. The CDR3 loop reads CASSENRLPQETQYF. The CDR3 DNA reads as TGTGCCAGCAGTGAAAACCGCCTACCCCAAGAGACCCAGTACTTC.

The sample holds a few counts of this clone. In DNA form, the CDR3 reads TGTGCCAGCAAGGGAACTCATAATTCACCCCTCCACTTT. It encodes CASKGTHNSPLHF. This rearrangement joins TRBV25-1 to TRBJ1-6; no reliable D call. Germline values: CDR1 MGHDK, CDR2 SYGVNS. Trimming removed 7 bases at V and 5 bases at J, with 9 bases between. This CDR3 has 13 amino acids.

The rearrangement uses TRBV11-3 and TRBJ2-4; D possibly corresponds to TRBD2 (6 bases). Trimming removed 0 bases at V and 4 bases at J, with 13 bases between. CDR1 and CDR2 from the germline V gene are SGHNT and YENEEA. The CDR3 length is 16 residues. The DNA of the CDR3 is TGTGCCAGCAGCTTAGAAGGGAGGAGGGCAAAAAACATTCAGTACTTC. This gives the protein CASSLEGRRAKNIQYF.

V is TRBV6-5 and J is TRBJ2-1; 13 bases line up with TRBD2. CDR3 length equals 15 residues. Germline lookup yields CDR1 MNHEY and CDR2 SVGAGI. After removal of 6 bases from V and 9 bases from J, the junction contained 8 bases not matched to a gene. The CDR3 sequence: CASSGLAGAQAEQFF. The CDR3 DNA follows: TGTGCCAGCAGCGGACTAGCGGGGGCCCAGGCTGAGCAGTTCTTC.

The chain is built from TRBV18 and TRBJ1-6, with TRBD1 matching 7 bases. This CDR3 has 15 amino acids. Trimming cost V 5 bases and J 3 bases; bases outside gene matches: 4. CDR1 KGHSH and CDR2 LQKENI come from the germline V gene. The CDR3 nucleotides are TGTGCCAGCTCAACCGGGACAGTCTATAATTCACCCCTCCACTTT. This sequence encodes CASSTGTVYNSPLHF.

The chain recombines TRBV21-1 with TRBJ2-7; the D call TRBD1 from the table was never checked on the DNA. TRBV21-1 has pseudogene status. The CDR3 is 17 amino acids. CDR3 nucleotides: TGTGCCAGCAGCAGAAAAGAACATGGGACAGGGAGACACGAGCAGTACTTC. As protein: CASSRKEHGTGRHEQYF.

CDR3 coding DNA: TGTGCCACCAGCAGAGACCACAGGGGTTCCTATGGCTACACCTTC. It codes for CATSRDHRGSYGYTF. The chain is built from TRBV15 and TRBJ1-2; 7 bases fit TRBD1. The CDR3 consists of 15 residues. CDR1 LNHNV and CDR2 YYDKDF come from the germline V gene (reference sequence). The trim removed 0 bases at V and 4 bases at J, leaving 5 bases unmatched.

This chain joins TRBV18 and TRBJ2-2, with 7 nucleotides matching TRBD1. Germline V gene data show CDR1 as KGHSH and CDR2 as LQKENI. V lost 6 bases, J lost 5 bases, and 12 bases stayed unmatched. CDR3 length: 16 residues. This chain's CDR3 is CASSLSQGGITGELFF. CDR3 in DNA: TGTGCCAGCTCTCTAAGCCAAGGGGGCATAACCGGGGAGCTGTTTTTT.

The chain links TRBV9 to TRBJ2-5; 8 bases map to TRBD2. J lost 2 bases, V lost 4 bases, and 7 bases had no gene match. Germline V gene sequence: CDR1 SGDLS, CDR2 YYNGEE. CDR3 length: 15 amino acids. The CDR3 spells CASSLGTSGQETQYF. The CDR3 bases are TGTGCCAGCAGCTTAGGCACTAGCGGACAAGAGACCCAGTACTTC.